This TCR beta chain was profiled in a study of shared clonotypes between healthy human individuals. About the study: Three plates each covered CD4 naive and memory; CD8 naive two, CD8 memory one.

Tens of thousands of T cell genomes, or around 200 ng DNA, went into the sorted-subset replicate PCRs. Measured with immunoSEQ multiplex PCR; TCRdb has only the in-frame clones, and not every one. The sample holds over 2 million clones, 85% to 95% seen once. Only CD45RO-negative cells positively selected for CCR7 counted as naive CD8 cells, so terminally differentiated effector memory CD45RA+ cells were excluded. Those who donated, Caucasian adults without exception, all lived in Nashville, Tennessee. In germline, CDR1 is SGHVS, CDR2 FQNEAQ. The CDR3 sequence is 13 residues long. The V end was cut by 1 base, the J end by 4 bases, with 7 bases between.

The receptor was derived from a man younger than 35 in good health. Sequencing used naive CD8+ T cells sorted from blood. The chain has TRBV7-8 and TRBJ1-2; D unclear. The CDR3 sequence is CASSLVPGYGYTF. As DNA, the CDR3 is TGTGCCAGCAGCTTAGTCCCAGGCTATGGCTACACCTTC.